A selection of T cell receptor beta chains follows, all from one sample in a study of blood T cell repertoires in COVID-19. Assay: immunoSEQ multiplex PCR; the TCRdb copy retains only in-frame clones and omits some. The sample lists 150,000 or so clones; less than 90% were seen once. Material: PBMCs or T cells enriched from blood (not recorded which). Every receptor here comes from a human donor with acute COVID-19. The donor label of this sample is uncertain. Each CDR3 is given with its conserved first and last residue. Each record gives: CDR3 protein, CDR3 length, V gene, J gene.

CASSSTGDNEQFF	13	TRBV12-3/TRBV12-4	TRBJ2-1
CASSPSTDTQYF	12	TRBV19	TRBJ2-3
CASSQDRAGGETQYF	15	TRBV3-1/TRBV3-2	TRBJ2-5
CASSLGGQDSYEQYF	15	TRBV11-3	TRBJ2-7
CASLGNTIYF	10	TRBV25-1	TRBJ1-3
CASRPRQGNIYEQYF	15	TRBV5-7	TRBJ2-7
CASSPLDREDYGYTF	15	TRBV18	TRBJ1-2
CASSLTGQLEQFF	13	TRBV7-3	TRBJ2-1
CASSRDFTDTQYF	13	TRBV28	TRBJ2-3
CATEQRGGHNEQFF	14	TRBV24-1	TRBJ2-1
CASSYSQVTGELFF	14	TRBV6-5	TRBJ2-2
CASRPIPGGGTDTQYF	16	TRBV18	TRBJ2-3
CSVGVSRETQYF	12	TRBV29-1	TRBJ2-5
CASSRAGGVADTQYF	15	TRBV3-1/TRBV3-2	TRBJ2-3
CASSLSGRGFGYEQYF	16	TRBV27	TRBJ2-7
CASSPQVYDTQYF	13	TRBV6-4	TRBJ2-3
CASSEIDRVGPEAFF	15	TRBV6-1	TRBJ1-1
CASSSRTSGSYEQYF	15	TRBV7-2	TRBJ2-7